The sequence of this T cell receptor beta chain was determined in a study of CD8 T cells in ankylosing spondylitis (dated by TCRdb to about 2017). In the study overall: The study set out to find disease-linked TCR variants by profiling T cell receptor beta repertoires in ankylosing spondylitis patients and healthy donors. The full study cohort comprised around 25 ankylosing spondylitis patients and over 95 healthy donors. Peripheral blood was sampled, and synovial fluid was also collected from ankylosing spondylitis patients. General study outcomes and caveats: The disease-linked clones were reported to be significantly enriched in matched synovial fluid samples from ankylosing spondylitis patients. Some of the motif variants had been reported before in the synovial fluid and blood of reactive arthritis patients, a finding that suggests common disease-initiation mechanisms. Blood from ankylosing spondylitis patients appeared to be characterized by a TCR beta motif made up of several highly homologous amino acid variants. The disease-linked clones showed a CD8+ phenotype and occurred at relatively low frequencies in peripheral blood.

On this clonotype itself: The target of this receptor is not known. Base qualities are not recorded, but no much larger clone differs from it by a single base.

V was cut back by 1 base and J by 8 bases, leaving a gap of 7 bases between them. From the cysteine up to the phenylalanine, the CDR3 has a length of 12 residues. Kept here is only the CDR3 DNA, which spans 36 bases and is read in frame from base 1. Looking up the germline V gene (reference sequence) yields CDR1 SEHNR and CDR2 FQNEAQ. The reads were generated on an Illumina HiSeq 2500. Quantitative 5'-RACE with molecular barcodes was the method used to prepare the TCR beta libraries. Turning to the authors' computational methods: A new computational method, built on a probabilistic model of VDJ rearrangement, was used to identify disease-linked TCR variants. TCRdb reworked the public reads: Q25 trimming with fastp, MiXCR clone assembly, productive beta chains retained. One record per CDR3 amino acid sequence lists the most common genes and DNA. Clone size and V and J calls follow TCRdb, not the original study. The sample table holds approximately 250,000 distinct CDR3 sequences, of which roughly a third were seen once. In total, the top ten clones hold approximately 4.4% of the sample.

The sequencing sample was made of blood, either unsorted or a sorted T cell fraction (not recorded which). This clonotype originated in a male donor with ankylosing spondylitis or in good health (not recorded which). The rearranged chain carries TRBV7-9 and TRBJ2-3, with no D gene named confidently. The CDR3 in this case is CASSLEVSTQYF. At the DNA level, the sequence is TGTGCCAGCAGCTTAGAAGTCAGTACGCAGTATTTT.